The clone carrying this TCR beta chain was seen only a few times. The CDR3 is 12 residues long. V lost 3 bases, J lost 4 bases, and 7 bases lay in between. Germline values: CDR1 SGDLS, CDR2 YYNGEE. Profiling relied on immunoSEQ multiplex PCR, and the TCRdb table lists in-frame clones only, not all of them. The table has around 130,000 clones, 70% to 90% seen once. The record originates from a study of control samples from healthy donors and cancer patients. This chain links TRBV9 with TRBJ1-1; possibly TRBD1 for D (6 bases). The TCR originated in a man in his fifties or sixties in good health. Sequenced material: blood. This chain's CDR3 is CASSGGATEAFF. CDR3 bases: TGTGCCAGCAGCGGGGGGGCCACTGAAGCTTTCTTT.